These 9 T cell receptor beta chains were sequenced from one sample in a study of cytomegalovirus exposure and HLA in healthy donors. The PCR made use of 60 Vbeta and 13 Jbeta primers. The assay was immunoSEQ multiplex PCR, and TCRdb's table has in-frame clones only and misses some. The sample carries fewer than 200,000 clones, almost 80% recorded once. Sequenced input: PBMCs. The source is a woman between 45 and 60 years old in good health and CMV-seropositive.

This clone came up once. The rearrangement joins TRBV19 to TRBJ2-2; possible D gene TRBD1, 7 bases. Trimming stripped 6 bases from V and 7 bases from J, with 15 bases between. There are 14 residues in the CDR3. Germline V gene data show CDR1 as LNHDA and CDR2 as SQIVND (reference sequence). The CDR3 DNA is TGTGCCAGTAGCCAGGGGGGAGGAATCGGGGAGCTGTTTTTT. Translated: CASSQGGGIGELFF.

The V call is TRBV6-1, the J call TRBJ2-7, with 8 bases fitting TRBD2. In germline, CDR1 is MNHNS, CDR2 SASEGT. The CDR3 is made up of 14 amino acids. Unmatched junction bases numbered 4, after V lost 4 bases and J lost 2 bases. The CDR3 protein is CASSVSGKAYEQYF. The CDR3 nucleotides read TGTGCCAGCAGTGTTAGCGGGAAAGCCTACGAGCAGTACTTC.

J is TRBJ2-2 and V is TRBV9; D is perhaps TRBD2 (6 bases). The CDR3 runs to 16 residues. Looked up from germline, CDR1 is SGDLS and CDR2 is YYNGEE. The germline V and J ends were trimmed by 1 base and 8 bases, with 18 bases remaining between them. In DNA form, the CDR3 reads TGTGCCAGCAGCGTACAGGGCGGGACCCGGGTGGGGGAGCTGTTTTTT. Translated: CASSVQGGTRVGELFF.

V and J are TRBV5-1 and TRBJ2-1, with 13 bases that match TRBD2. V dropped 4 bases and J dropped 6; count of bases not matched to a gene: 13. CDR1 SGHRS and CDR2 YFSETQ come from the germline V gene. This CDR3 contains 18 residues. Written as DNA, the CDR3 is TGCGCCAGCAGCCCGGGACTAGCGGGAACTCATAAGGCCAATGAGCAGTTCTTC. This codes for CASSPGLAGTHKANEQFF.

The DNA of the CDR3 is TGTGCCAGCAGCTTGGCCCGAAGGGGGGGGGCGAGCAATCAGCCCCAGCATTTT. Its protein is CASSLARRGGASNQPQHF. The chain is built from TRBV5-6 and TRBJ1-5, with D possibly matching TRBD1 (6 bases). Germline V lookup: CDR1 SGHDT, CDR2 YYEEEE. Trimming stripped 0 bases from V and 1 base from J, with 17 bases between. CDR3 length: 18 amino acids.

The rearrangement joins TRBV29-1 to TRBJ2-5; TRBD2 agrees at 13 bases. The V gene end was trimmed by 4 bases and the J gene end by 4 bases; junction bases not matched to a gene: 6. From germline, CDR1 is SQVTM and CDR2 ANQGSEA. The CDR3 is made up of 15 amino acids. CDR3 sequence reads: CSVAGLAGVGETQYF. The DNA of the CDR3 is TGCAGCGTTGCAGGACTAGCGGGAGTAGGAGAGACCCAGTACTTC. Full variable domain (outside the CDR3, taken from reference TRBV29-1 and TRBJ2-5): SAVISQKPSRDICQRGTSLTIQCQVDSQVTMMFWYRQQPGQSLTLIATANQGSEATYESGFVIDKFPISRPNLTFSTLTVSNMSPEDSSIYLCSVAGLAGVGETQYFGPGTRLLVL.

This chain joins TRBV5-4 and TRBJ2-3; D possibly corresponds to TRBD2 (5 bases). The CDR3 totals 16 residues. The germline V and J ends were trimmed by 4 bases and 7 bases, with 22 bases remaining between them. Germline-derived CDR1 and CDR2 are SGHNT and YYREEE (reference sequence). CDR3 nucleotides: TGTGCCAGCAGCCACCCTTCGGGGATACTGGACTATACGCAGTATTTT. Its translation: CASSHPSGILDYTQYF.

This clone occurred a few times. This rearrangement joins TRBV2 to TRBJ2-7, with D possibly matching TRBD1 (7 bases). Trimming left V 8 bases short and J 1 base short, with 12 bases between. Germline V gives CDR1 SNHLY, CDR2 FYNNEI. The CDR3 has 13 residues. CDR3 protein: CASAGTVSYEQYF. The DNA for the CDR3 is TGTGCCAGCGCGGGGACAGTTTCCTACGAGCAGTACTTC. The complete variable domain, with remaining parts taken from reference TRBV2 and TRBJ2-7, reads EPEVTQTPSHQVTQMGQEVILRCVPISNHLYFYWYRQILGQKVEFLVSFYNNEISEKSEIFDDQFSVERPDGSNFTLKIRSTKLEDSAMYFCASAGTVSYEQYFGPGTRLTVT.

The genes are TRBV19 and TRBJ1-2; 7 bases map to TRBD1. CDR3 length equals 11 residues. The germline V gene encodes CDR1 LNHDA and CDR2 SQIVND (reference sequence). Germline trimming cut 5 bases from V and 11 bases from J; bases unmatched to any gene: 5. CDR3 loop: CASSPGQSYTF. For the CDR3, the DNA is TGTGCCAGTAGTCCGGGACAGAGTTACACCTTC.